This T cell receptor beta chain emerged from a study of CD4 T cells in relation to SARS-CoV-2 and coronaviruses. About the study: TCR beta CDR3s were sequenced after approximately nine-day antigen culture of PBMCs.

Turning to this clone: Its antigen is as yet unknown.

Using immunoSEQ multiplex PCR, the repertoire was profiled, and TCRdb retains in-frame clones only, with some absent. The table has 30,000 or so clones, over 60% seen once; the top ten hold approximately 22%. The V and J ends lost 1 base and 9 bases, in that order; junction bases with no gene match: 12. Germline-derived CDR1 and CDR2 are SEHNR and FQNEAQ (reference sequence). There are 16 residues in the CDR3. Before the COVID-19 pandemic, during about 2011-2019, CD4+ T cells were taken from unexposed donors. After more than eight days of culture, CD4+ T cells were isolated. Cultures held 2 million to 2.5 million PBMCs per well with around 9.7 IU/ml IL-2.

The chain uses TRBV7-9 and TRBJ2-1; TRBD2 agrees at 7 bases. The clonotype was recovered from a human donor in good health. Sequencing used CD4+ T cells from PBMCs, cultured in vitro. The CDR3 sequence is CASSLERLGGRGEQFF. CDR3 DNA: TGTGCCAGCAGCTTAGAACGTTTGGGCGGGAGAGGTGAGCAGTTCTTC.